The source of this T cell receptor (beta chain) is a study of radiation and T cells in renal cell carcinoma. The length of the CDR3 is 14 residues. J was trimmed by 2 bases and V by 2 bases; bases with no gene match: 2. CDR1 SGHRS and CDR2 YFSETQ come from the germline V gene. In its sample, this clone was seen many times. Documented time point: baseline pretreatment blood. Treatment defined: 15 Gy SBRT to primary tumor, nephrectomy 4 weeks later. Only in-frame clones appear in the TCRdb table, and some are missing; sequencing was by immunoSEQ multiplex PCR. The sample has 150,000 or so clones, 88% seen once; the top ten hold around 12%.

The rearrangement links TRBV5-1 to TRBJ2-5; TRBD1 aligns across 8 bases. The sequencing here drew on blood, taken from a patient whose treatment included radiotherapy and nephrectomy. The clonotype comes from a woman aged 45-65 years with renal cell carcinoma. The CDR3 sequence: CASSFRQGQETQYF. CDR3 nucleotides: TGCGCCAGCAGCTTTCGACAGGGGCAAGAGACCCAGTACTTC.